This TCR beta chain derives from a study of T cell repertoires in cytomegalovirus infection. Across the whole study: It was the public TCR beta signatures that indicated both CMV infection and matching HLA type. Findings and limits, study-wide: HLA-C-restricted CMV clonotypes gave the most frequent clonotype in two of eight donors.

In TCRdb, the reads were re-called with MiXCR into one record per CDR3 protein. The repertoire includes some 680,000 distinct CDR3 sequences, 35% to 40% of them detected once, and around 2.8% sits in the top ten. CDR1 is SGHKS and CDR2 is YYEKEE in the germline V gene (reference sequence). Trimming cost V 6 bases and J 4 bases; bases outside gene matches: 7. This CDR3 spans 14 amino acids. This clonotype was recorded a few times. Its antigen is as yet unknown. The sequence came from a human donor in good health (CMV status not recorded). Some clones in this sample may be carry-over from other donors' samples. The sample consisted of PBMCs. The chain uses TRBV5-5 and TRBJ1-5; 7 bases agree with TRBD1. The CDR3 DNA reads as TGTGCCAGCACCCTGACAGGGCGGAATCAGCCCCAGCATTTT. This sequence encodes CASTLTGRNQPQHF.